The 4 T cell receptor beta chains in this list originate from one sample, sequenced in a study of blood T cell repertoires in COVID-19. Assay: immunoSEQ multiplex PCR; the TCRdb copy retains only in-frame clones and omits some. The data hold around 150,000 clones, with about 80% observed a single time. The sample taken for sequencing was peripheral blood. Receptors were obtained from a woman of 80 years or more with acute or convalescent COVID-19.

The rearrangement uses TRBV7-8 and TRBJ1-1; a weak D match, TRBD1 (5 bases). In germline, CDR1 is SGHVS, CDR2 FQNEAQ. The V end was cut by 5 bases, the J end by 1 base, with 14 bases between. The CDR3 consists of 15 residues. This CDR3 reads CASSAGLKPNTEAFF. Written as DNA, the CDR3 is TGTGCCAGCAGCGCGGGACTTAAACCGAACACTGAAGCTTTCTTT.

The J gene is TRBJ2-2, the V gene TRBV18, with 12 bases lining up with TRBD2. The V gene end was trimmed by 5 bases and the J gene end by 6 bases; junction bases not matched to a gene: 7. Germline-derived CDR1 and CDR2 are KGHSH and LQKENI. The CDR3 sequence is 16 residues long. CDR3 coding DNA: TGTGCCAGCTCATCCAGCAGACTAGCGGGGGCCGGGGAGCTGTTTTTT. The encoded protein is CASSSSRLAGAGELFF.

The rearrangement uses TRBV21-1 and TRBJ2-2; the table's D call, TRBD2, was not checked against the DNA. TRBV21-1 is a pseudogene. The CDR3 has 15 residues. CDR3 bases: TGTGCCAGCAGCCCTCGGGACTACTTCACCGGGGAGCTGTTTTTT. Its translation is CASSPRDYFTGELFF.

The chain joins TRBV9 to TRBJ2-5; 7 positions agree with TRBD2. There are 16 residues in the CDR3. CDR1 SGDLS and CDR2 YYNGEE come from the germline V gene. Germline trimming cut 2 bases from V and 3 bases from J; bases unmatched to any gene: 10. Here the CDR3 reads CASSVAGAGLEETQYF. CDR3 DNA: TGTGCCAGCAGCGTGGCCGGAGCGGGACTGGAAGAGACCCAGTACTTC.